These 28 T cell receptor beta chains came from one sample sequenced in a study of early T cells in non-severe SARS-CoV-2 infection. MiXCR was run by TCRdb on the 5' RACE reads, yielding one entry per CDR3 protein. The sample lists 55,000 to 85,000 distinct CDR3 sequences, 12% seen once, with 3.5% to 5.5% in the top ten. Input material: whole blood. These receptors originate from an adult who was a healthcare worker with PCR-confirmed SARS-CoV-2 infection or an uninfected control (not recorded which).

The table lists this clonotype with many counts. The CDR3 sequence is CASSPRYGEYEQYF. CDR3 nucleotides: TGTGCCAGCAGCCCCCGGTACGGGGAGTACGAGCAGTACTTC. The gene calls are TRBV7-6 and TRBJ2-7, with a tentative D call TRBD2 (5 bases). Germline CDR1 reads SGHVS; CDR2 reads FNYEAQ. This CDR3 is built from 14 residues. Trimming left V 5 bases short and J 4 bases short, with 15 bases between.

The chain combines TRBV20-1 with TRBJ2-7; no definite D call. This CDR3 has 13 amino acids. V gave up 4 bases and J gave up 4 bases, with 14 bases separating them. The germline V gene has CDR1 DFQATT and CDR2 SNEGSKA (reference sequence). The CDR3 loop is CSAKGYGRYEQYF. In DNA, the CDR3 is TGCAGTGCTAAAGGGTACGGAAGATACGAGCAGTACTTC.

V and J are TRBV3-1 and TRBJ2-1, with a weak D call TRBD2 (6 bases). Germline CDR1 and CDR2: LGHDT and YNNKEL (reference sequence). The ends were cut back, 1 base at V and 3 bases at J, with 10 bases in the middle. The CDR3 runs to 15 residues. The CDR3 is CASSQVAGSYNEQFF. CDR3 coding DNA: TGTGCCAGCAGCCAAGTTGCGGGAAGCTACAATGAGCAGTTCTTC.

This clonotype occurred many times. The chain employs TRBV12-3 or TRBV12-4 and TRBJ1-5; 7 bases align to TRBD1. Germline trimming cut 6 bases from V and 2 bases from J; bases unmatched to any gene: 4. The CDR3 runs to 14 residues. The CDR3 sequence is CASSLTGGNQPQHF. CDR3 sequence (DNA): TGTGCCAGCAGCTTAACAGGGGGCAATCAGCCCCAGCATTTT.

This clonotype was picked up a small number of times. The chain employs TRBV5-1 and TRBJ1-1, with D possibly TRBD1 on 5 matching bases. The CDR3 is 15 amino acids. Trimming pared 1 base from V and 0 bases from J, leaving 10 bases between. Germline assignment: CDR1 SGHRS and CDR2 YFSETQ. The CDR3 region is CASSLQGSLNTEAFF. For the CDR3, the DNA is TGCGCCAGCAGCTTGCAGGGTTCCTTGAACACTGAAGCTTTCTTT.

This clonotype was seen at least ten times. In DNA, the CDR3 is TGTGCCAGTATCCCGGGACAGGGATATGGCTACACCTTC. Its protein is CASIPGQGYGYTF. J is TRBJ1-2 and V is TRBV19; 9 nucleotides agree with TRBD1. V shed 7 bases, J shed 5 bases, and the junction held 5 bases outside the gene matches. CDR3 length equals 13 residues. Germline loops: CDR1 LNHDA, CDR2 SQIVND (reference sequence).

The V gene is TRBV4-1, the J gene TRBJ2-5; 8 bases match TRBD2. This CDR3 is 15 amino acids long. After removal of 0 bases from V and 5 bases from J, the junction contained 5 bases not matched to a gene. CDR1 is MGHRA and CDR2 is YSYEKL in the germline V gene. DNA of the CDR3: TGCGCCAGCAGCCAAGAAAGCGGGAGTCAGGAGACCCAGTACTTC. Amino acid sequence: CASSQESGSQETQYF.

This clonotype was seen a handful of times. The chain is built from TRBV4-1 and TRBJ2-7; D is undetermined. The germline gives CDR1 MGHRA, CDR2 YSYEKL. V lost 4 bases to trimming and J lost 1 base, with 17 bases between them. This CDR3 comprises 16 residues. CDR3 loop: CASSLAPDGGSYEQYF. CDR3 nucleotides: TGCGCCAGCAGCCTTGCCCCGGACGGTGGATCCTACGAGCAGTACTTC.

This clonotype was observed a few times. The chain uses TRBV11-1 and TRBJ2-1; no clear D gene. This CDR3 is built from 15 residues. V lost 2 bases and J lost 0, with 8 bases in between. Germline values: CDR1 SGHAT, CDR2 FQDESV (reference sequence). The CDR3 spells CASSLTSSSYNEQFF. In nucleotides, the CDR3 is TGTGCCAGCAGCTTAACGTCAAGCTCCTACAATGAGCAGTTCTTC.

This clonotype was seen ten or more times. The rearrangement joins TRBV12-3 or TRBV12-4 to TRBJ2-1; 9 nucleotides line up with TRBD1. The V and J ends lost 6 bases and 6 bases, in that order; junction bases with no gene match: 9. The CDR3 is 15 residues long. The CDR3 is CASSRGTGQFNEQFF. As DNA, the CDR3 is TGTGCCAGCAGCCGGGGGACAGGGCAGTTCAATGAGCAGTTCTTC.

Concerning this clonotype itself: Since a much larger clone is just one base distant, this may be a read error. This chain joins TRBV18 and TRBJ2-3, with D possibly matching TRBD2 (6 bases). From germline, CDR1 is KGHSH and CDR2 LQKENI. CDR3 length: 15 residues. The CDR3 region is CVSSDRGSSTDTQYF. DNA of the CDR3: TGTGTCAGCTCAGACCGGGGGTCTAGCACAGATACGCAGTATTTT.

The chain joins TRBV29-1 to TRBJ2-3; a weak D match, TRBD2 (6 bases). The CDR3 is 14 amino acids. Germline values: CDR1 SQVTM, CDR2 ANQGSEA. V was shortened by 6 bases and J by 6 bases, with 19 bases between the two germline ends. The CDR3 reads CSVSGAGTLDTQYF. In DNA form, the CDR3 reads TGCAGCGTCTCCGGGGCGGGGACCCTGGATACGCAGTATTTT.

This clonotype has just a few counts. The CDR3 protein is CSAGDPGETQYF. The DNA of the CDR3 is TGCAGCGCTGGAGACCCCGGGGAGACCCAGTACTTC. The rearrangement uses TRBV29-1 and TRBJ2-5, with D unclear. V was shortened by 7 bases and J by 5 bases, with 14 bases between the two germline ends. Per the germline V gene, CDR1 is SQVTM and CDR2 is ANQGSEA. The CDR3 spans 12 residues.

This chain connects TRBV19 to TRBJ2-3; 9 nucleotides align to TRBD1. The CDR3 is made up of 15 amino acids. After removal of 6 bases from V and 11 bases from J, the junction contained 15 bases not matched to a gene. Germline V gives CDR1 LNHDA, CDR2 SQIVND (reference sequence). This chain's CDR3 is CASSFRDRARGGQYF. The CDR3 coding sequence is TGTGCCAGTAGCTTCCGGGACAGGGCCCGGGGCGGGCAGTATTTT.

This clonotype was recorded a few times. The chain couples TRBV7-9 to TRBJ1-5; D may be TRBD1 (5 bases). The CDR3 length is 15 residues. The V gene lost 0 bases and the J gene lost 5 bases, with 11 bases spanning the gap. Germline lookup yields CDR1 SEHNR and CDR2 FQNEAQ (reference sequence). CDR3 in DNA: TGTGCCAGCAGCTTAGCCCAGGGTAGTGATCAGCCCCAGCATTTT. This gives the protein CASSLAQGSDQPQHF.

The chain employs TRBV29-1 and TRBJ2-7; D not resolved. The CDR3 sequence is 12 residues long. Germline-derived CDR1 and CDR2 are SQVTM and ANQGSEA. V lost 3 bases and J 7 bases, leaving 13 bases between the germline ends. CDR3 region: CSVEHSYGEQYF. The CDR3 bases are TGCAGCGTTGAGCACTCCTATGGGGAGCAGTACTTC.

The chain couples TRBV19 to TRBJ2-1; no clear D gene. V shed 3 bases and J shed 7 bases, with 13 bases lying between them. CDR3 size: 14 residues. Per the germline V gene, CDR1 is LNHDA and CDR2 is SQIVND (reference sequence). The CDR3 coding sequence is TGTGCCAGTAGTATCCGAGGCTTTGATAATGAGCAGTTCTTC. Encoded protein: CASSIRGFDNEQFF.

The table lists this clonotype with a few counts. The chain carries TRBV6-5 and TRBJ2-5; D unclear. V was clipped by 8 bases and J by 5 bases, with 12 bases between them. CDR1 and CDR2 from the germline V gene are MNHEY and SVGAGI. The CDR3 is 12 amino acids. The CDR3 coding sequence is TGTGCCAGCCGACCGGACGGGGAGACCCAGTACTTC. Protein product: CASRPDGETQYF.

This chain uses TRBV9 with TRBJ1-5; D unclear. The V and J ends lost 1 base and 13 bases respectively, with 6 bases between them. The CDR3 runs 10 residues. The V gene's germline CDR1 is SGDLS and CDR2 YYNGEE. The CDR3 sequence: CASSVRPQHF. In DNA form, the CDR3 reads TGTGCCAGCAGCGTACGGCCTCAGCATTTT. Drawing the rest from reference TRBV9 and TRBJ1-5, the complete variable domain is DSGVTQTPKHLITATGQRVTLRCSPRSGDLSVYWYQQSLDQGLQFLIQYYNGEERAKGNILERFSAQQFPDLHSELNLSSLELGDSALYFCASSVRPQHFGDGTRLSIL.

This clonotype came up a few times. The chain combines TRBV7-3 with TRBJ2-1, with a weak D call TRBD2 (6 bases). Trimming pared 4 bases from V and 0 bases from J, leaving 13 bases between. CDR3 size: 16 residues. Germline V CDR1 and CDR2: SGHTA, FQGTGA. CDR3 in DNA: TGTGCCAGCAGCTCGTATAGCGGCAACTCCTACAATGAGCAGTTCTTC. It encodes CASSSYSGNSYNEQFF.

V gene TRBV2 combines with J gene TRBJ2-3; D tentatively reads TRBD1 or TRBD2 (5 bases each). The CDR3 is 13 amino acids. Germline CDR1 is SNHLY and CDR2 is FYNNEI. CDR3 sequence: CVNSWDSTDTQYF. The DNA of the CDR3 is TGTGTCAACAGTTGGGACAGCACAGATACGCAGTATTTT.

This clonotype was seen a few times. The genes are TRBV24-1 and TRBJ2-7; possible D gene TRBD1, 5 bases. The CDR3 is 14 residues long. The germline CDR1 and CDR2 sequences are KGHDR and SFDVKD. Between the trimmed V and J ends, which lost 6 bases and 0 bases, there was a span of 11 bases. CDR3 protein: CATSRAGPSYEQYF. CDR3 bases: TGTGCCACCAGTCGGGCAGGGCCCTCCTACGAGCAGTACTTC.

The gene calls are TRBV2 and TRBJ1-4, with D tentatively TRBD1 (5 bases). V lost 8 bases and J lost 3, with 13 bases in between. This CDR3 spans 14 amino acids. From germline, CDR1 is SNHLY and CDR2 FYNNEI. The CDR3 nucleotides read TGTGCCAGCGCCCGACCAGGGTCTAATGAAAAACTGTTTTTT. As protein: CASARPGSNEKLFF.

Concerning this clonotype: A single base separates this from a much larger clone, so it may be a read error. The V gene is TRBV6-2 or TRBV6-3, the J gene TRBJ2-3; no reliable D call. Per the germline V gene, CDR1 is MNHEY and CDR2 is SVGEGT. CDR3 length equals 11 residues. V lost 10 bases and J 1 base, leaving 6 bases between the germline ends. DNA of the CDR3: TGTGCCAACAAGCGCACAGATACGCAGTATTTT. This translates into CANKRTDTQYF.

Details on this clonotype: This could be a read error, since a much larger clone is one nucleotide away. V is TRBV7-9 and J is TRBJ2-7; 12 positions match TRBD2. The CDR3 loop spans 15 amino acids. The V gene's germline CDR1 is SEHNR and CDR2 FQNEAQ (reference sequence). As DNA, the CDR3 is TGTGCCGGCAGCCCCAATCTAGCGGGAGGGCCCGAGCAGTACTTC. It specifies CAGSPNLAGGPEQYF.

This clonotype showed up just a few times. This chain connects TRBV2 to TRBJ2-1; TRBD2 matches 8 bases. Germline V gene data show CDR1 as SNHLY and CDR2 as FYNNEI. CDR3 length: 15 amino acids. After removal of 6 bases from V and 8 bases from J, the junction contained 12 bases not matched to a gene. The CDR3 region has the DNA TGTGCCAGCAGACCGGGACTAGGATCATTCGATGAGCAGTTCTTC. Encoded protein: CASRPGLGSFDEQFF.

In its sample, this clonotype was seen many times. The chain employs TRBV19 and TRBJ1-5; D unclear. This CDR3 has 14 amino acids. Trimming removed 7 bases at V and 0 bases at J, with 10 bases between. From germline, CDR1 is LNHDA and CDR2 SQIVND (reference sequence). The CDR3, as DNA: TGTGCCAGTAAGGACGGCTATAGCAATCAGCCCCAGCATTTT. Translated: CASKDGYSNQPQHF.

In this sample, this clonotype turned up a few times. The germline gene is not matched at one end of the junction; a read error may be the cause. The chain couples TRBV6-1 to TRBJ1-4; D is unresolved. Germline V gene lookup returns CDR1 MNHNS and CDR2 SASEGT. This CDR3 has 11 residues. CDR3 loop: CASKTHEKLFF. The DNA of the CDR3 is TGTGCCAGCAAAACTCATGAAAAACTGTTTTTT.